This T cell receptor (beta chain) was found in a study of blood T cell repertoires in COVID-19. Study background: Material from acute and convalescent COVID-19 was sourced from the United States, Italy and Spain.

Authors' methods: Counts of nucleated cells, estimated from reference gene primer amplification, were obtained. This table comes from immunoSEQ multiplex PCR, and its TCRdb copy is limited to in-frame clones, with some not included. V and J calls and clone size are as listed in that table; D and trimming were resolved from the DNA. Here the sample spans about 430,000 clones, 80% to 90% being singletons. Germline CDR1 reads MDHEN; CDR2 reads SYDVKM. The CDR3 is 15 residues long. With V trimmed by 6 bases and J by 4 bases, 7 bases remained unmatched. Recovered participants had two consecutive negative NP/OP PCR tests, healthcare professional clearance, or symptom resolution.

The receptor comes from a man younger than 45 who had recovered from COVID-19. Sequences were obtained from PBMCs or T cells enriched from blood (not recorded which). This chain uses TRBV28 with TRBJ2-7; 12 bases map to TRBD1. The CDR3 sequence is CASSPPGQGAYEQYF. CDR3 nucleotide sequence: TGTGCCAGCAGCCCGCCGGGACAGGGGGCTTACGAGCAGTACTTC.